This T cell receptor (beta chain) was identified in a study of identifying expanded T cells in peripheral blood (dated 2019 in TCRdb). Regarding the research as a whole: Technical replicates were generated by sequencing separate aliquots of the same genomic DNA pool, and four replicates were compared pairwise. What the study reported, not specific to this receptor: The binomial model flagged 0.9 to 1.5 differentially abundant clones between technical replicates but around 15 over roughly two weeks and 19 over roughly 4 weeks. The authors expected that over much longer intervals, such as months to years, biological variance in healthy repertoires might increase even further. Across all healthy donors, variance in clone template counts between approximately 2-week samples was found to increase significantly with total template count. Across all healthy-donor time intervals, the beta-binomial model significantly cut both the number of clones called differentially abundant and the false-positive rate.

The immunoSEQ Assay, which uses bias-controlled multiplex PCR amplification of genomic DNA, was used to profile TCRbeta CDR3 regions. Processing in the source paper ran as follows. To quantify the absolute abundance of each unique TCRbeta CDR3 region, the sequences were collapsed and filtered. Differential abundance was tested with two models: a binomial (Fisher-equivalent) model and a beta-binomial model that adds time-dependent variance fitted from healthy donors. Any clone with fewer than 5 combined templates was excluded, and a clone was called differentially abundant if its Benjamini-Hochberg FDR was below 0.01. Using the form v = (b*log(k)+a)^2, the beta-binomial variance was modeled as a function of the total template count across the two samples. TCRdb mirrors the immuneACCESS table, restricted to in-frame sequences. Some clones are absent from its copies; in checked studies, under half trace to an unresolved V gene, and the reason for the others is unknown. The DNA was the basis for D and trimming; V, J and clone size are from that table. The sample yields about 110,000 clones; more than 85% were counted once. The ten largest account for around 17% of the sample.

The germline V gene (reference sequence) provides CDR1 LNHDA and CDR2 SQIVND. Counted from cysteine to phenylalanine, this CDR3 has 15 amino acids. Only the CDR3 region is kept as DNA, spanning 45 bases read in frame from base 1. V is pared back by 4 bases and J by 5 bases, with 12 bases lying between the germline termini. About this clone: Its antigen is still unknown. Base quality data are lacking; no much larger clone is found one base away.

No immune events, such as infections, were documented for the healthy donors during the collection period. To calibrate time-dependent variance in a beta-binomial model of T-cell clone differential abundance, blood repertoires from healthy donors were used as a training cohort. The training cohort included approximately 10 healthy donors, of whom 3 were female and 7 were male. An age range of roughly 25 to 70 years, with an average of about 45 years, was recorded for the donors. Whole blood from each healthy donor was obtained from a commercial supplier and was collected at three time points approximately 15 days apart. For immunosequencing, genomic DNA was extracted from unsorted whole blood.

The origin of this receptor is a person aged 18 to 75 in good health. The chain couples TRBV19 to TRBJ1-6; no D gene call is confident. The source material was blood. The nucleotides read TGTGCCAGTAGTAAAGACCGGGGTCATAATTCACCCCTCCACTTT. It specifies CASSKDRGHNSPLHF.